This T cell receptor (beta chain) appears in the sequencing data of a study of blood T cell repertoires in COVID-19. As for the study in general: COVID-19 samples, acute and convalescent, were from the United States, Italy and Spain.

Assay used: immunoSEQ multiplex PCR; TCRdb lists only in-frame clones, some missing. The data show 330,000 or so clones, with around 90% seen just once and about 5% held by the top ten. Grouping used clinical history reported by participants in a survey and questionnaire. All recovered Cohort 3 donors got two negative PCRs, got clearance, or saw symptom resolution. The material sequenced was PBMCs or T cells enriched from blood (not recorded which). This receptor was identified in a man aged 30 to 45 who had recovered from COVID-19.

CDR3 amino acids: CASSLRTSGVTDTQYF. The CDR3 nucleotides are TGCGCCAGCAGCTTAAGGACTAGCGGGGTCACAGATACGCAGTATTTT. The chain combines TRBV5-1 with TRBJ2-3; the match to TRBD2 covers 12 bases. Per the germline V gene, CDR1 is SGHRS and CDR2 is YFSETQ. This CDR3 spans 16 amino acids. V lost 2 bases, J lost 2 bases, and 3 bases stayed unmatched. The full variable domain, in which reference TRBV5-1 and TRBJ2-3 provide the parts outside the CDR3, is KAGVTQTPRYLIKTRGQQVTLSCSPISGHRSVSWYQQTPGQGLQFLFEYFSETQRNKGNFPGRFSGRQFSNSRSEMNVSTLELGDSALYLCASSLRTSGVTDTQYFGPGTRLTVL.